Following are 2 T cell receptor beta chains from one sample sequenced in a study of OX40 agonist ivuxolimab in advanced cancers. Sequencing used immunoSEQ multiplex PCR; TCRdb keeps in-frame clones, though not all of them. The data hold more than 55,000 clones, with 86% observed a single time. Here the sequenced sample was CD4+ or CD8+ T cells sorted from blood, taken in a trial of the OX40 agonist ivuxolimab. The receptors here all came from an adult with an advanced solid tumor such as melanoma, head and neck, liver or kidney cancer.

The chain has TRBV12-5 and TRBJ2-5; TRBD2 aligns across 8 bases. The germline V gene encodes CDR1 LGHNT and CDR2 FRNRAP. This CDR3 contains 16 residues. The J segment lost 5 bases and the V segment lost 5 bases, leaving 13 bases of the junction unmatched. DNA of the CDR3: TGTGCTAGTGGTCTACCCAGCGGGAGAAGTGGGGAGACCCAGTACTTC. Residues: CASGLPSGRSGETQYF.

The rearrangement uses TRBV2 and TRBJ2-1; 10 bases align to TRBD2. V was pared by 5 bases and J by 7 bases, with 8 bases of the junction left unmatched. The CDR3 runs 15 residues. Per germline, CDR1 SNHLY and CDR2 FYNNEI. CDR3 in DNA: TGTGCCAGCAGTCCATTAGCGGGAGGTTATAATGAGCAGTTCTTC. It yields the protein CASSPLAGGYNEQFF.